This TCR beta chain was profiled in a study of PD-1 blockade in classical Hodgkin lymphoma. Only in-frame clones appear in the TCRdb table, and some are missing; sequencing was by immunoSEQ multiplex PCR. The sample lists some 45,000 clones, 85% to 90% occurring once. Brentuximab vedotin exposure varied among the patients, all of whom had relapsed after autologous stem cell transplantation. V shed 6 bases, J shed 6 bases, and the junction held 13 bases outside the gene matches. Germline loops: CDR1 MNHEY, CDR2 SMNVEV (reference sequence). This CDR3 region has 17 residues. The rearrangement joins TRBV27 to TRBJ1-4; 10 bases agree with TRBD1. The clonotype originates from a human donor with classical Hodgkin lymphoma. The source material was peripheral blood mononuclear cells (PBMCs), sampled at baseline. CDR3 region: CASSPKRRQGADEKLFF. The CDR3 DNA sequence: TGTGCCAGCAGCCCCAAGAGGCGACAGGGGGCGGATGAAAAACTGTTTTTT.